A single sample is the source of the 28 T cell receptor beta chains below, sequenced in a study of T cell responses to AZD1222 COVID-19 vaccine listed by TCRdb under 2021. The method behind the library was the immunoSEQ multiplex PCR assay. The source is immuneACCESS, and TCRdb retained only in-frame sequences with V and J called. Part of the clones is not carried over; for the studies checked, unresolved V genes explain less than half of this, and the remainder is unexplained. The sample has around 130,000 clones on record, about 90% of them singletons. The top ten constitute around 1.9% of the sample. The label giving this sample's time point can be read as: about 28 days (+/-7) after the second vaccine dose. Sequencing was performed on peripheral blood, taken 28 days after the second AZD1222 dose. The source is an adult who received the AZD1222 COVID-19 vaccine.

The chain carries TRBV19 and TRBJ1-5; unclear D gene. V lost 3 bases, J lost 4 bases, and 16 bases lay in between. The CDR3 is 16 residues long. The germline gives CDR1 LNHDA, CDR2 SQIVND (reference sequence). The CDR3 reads CASSIARPYTNQPQHF. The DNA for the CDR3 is TGTGCCAGTAGTATCGCCAGGCCATATACAAATCAGCCCCAGCATTTT.

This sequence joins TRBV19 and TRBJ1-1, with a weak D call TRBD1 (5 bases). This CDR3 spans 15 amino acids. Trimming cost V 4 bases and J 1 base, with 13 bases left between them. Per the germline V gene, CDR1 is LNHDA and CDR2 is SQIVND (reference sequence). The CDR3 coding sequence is TGTGCCAGTAGTACAGGGCGTTCCCGGAACACTGAAGCTTTCTTT. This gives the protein CASSTGRSRNTEAFF.

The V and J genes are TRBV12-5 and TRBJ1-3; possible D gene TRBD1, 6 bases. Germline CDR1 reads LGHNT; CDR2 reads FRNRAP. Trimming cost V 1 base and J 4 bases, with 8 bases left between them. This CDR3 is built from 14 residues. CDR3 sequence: CASGLGGPGNTIYF. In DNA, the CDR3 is TGTGCTAGTGGTTTGGGGGGGCCCGGAAACACCATATATTTT.

CDR3 DNA sequence: TGTGCCAGTACCGCCGAGCGGGGCCTTTATGGCTACACCTTC. Encoded protein: CASTAERGLYGYTF. This sequence joins TRBV19 and TRBJ1-2, with D possibly matching TRBD1 (5 bases). CDR1 LNHDA and CDR2 SQIVND come from the germline V gene (reference sequence). Trimming removed 7 bases at V and 5 bases at J, with 17 bases between. The CDR3 has 14 residues.

CDR3: CASSESLGTEAFF. The CDR3 region has the DNA TGTGCCAGCAGTGAATCATTGGGCACTGAAGCTTTCTTT. V is TRBV25-1 and J is TRBJ1-1; D uncertain. The CDR3 is 13 residues long. Trimming removed 1 base at V and 4 bases at J, with 7 bases between. Germline loops: CDR1 MGHDK, CDR2 SYGVNS.

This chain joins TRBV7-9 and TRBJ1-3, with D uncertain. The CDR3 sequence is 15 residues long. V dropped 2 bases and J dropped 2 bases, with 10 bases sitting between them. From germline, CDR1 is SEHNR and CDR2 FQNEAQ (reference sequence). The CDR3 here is CASSLSHLAGNTIYF. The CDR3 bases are TGTGCCAGCAGCTTATCCCATCTGGCTGGAAACACCATATATTTT.

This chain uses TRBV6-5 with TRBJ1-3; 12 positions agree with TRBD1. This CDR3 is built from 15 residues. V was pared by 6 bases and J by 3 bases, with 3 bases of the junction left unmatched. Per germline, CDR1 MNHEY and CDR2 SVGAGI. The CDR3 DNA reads TGTGCCAGCAGGGGACAGGGGGCAGGTGGAAACACCATATATTTT. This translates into CASRGQGAGGNTIYF.

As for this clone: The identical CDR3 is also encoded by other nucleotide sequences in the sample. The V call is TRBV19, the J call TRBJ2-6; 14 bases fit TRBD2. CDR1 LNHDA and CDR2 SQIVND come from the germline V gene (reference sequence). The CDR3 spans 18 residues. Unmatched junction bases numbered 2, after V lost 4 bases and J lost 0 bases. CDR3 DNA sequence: TGTGCCAGTAGTAAGGGACTAGCGGGAGACTCTGGGGCCAACGTCCTGACTTTC. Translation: CASSKGLAGDSGANVLTF.

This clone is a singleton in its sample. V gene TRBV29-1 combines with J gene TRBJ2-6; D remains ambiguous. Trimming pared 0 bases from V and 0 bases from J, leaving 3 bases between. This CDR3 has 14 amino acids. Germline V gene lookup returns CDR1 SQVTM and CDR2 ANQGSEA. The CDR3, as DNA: TGCAGCGTTGAAGACAACTCTGGGGCCAACGTCCTGACTTTC. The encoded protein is CSVEDNSGANVLTF.

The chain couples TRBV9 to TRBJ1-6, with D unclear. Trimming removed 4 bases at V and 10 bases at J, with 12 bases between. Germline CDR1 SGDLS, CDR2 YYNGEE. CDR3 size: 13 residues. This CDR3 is CASSPVLGSPLHF. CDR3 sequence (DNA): TGTGCCAGCAGCCCAGTGTTGGGGTCACCCCTCCACTTT.

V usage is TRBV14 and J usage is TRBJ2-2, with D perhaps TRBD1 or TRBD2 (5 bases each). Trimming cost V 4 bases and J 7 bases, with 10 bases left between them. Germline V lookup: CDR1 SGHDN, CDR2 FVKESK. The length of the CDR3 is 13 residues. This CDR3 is CASSLFGGGELFF. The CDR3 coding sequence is TGTGCCAGCAGCCTCTTTGGGGGCGGGGAGCTGTTTTTT.

CDR3 in amino acids: CASSLQAGGANVLTF. CDR3 DNA sequence: TGTGCCAGCAGCTTACAGGCGGGTGGGGCCAACGTCCTGACTTTC. The chain combines TRBV11-3 with TRBJ2-6; D may be TRBD2 (5 bases). The germline V gene has CDR1 SGHNT and CDR2 YENEEA. The CDR3 is made up of 15 amino acids. Trimming pared 2 bases from V and 3 bases from J, leaving 8 bases between.

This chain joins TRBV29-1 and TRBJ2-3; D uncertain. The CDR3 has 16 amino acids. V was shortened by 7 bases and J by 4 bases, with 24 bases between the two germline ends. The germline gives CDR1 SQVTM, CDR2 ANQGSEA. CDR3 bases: TGCAGCGCGTTGAAGGTGATAGGGAATCCCCCAGATACGCAGTATTTT. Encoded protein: CSALKVIGNPPDTQYF.

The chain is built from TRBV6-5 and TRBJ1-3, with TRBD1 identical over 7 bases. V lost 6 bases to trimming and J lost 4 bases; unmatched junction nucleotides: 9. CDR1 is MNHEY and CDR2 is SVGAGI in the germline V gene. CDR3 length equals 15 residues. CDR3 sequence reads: CASSVPGTVGNTIYF. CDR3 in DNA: TGTGCCAGCAGCGTTCCCGGGACAGTCGGAAACACCATATATTTT.

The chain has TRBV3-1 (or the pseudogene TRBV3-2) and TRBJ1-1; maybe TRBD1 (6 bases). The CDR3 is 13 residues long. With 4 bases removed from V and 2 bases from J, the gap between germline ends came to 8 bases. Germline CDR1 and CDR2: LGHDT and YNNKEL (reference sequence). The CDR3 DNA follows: TGTGCCAGCAGCCGGACAGTTAACACTGAAGCTTTCTTT. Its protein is CASSRTVNTEAFF.

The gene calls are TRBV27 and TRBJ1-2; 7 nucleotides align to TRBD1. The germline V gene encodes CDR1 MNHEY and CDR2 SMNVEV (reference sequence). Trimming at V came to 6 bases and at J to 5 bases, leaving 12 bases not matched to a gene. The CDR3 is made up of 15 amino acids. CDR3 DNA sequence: TGTGCCAGCAGATACGGGACAGTAAGTGGGTATGGCTACACCTTC. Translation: CASRYGTVSGYGYTF.

CDR3 nucleotides: TGCAGCGTTGAGTTGGCTAGCGGGATAAATGAGCAGTTCTTC. Encoded protein: CSVELASGINEQFF. The gene calls are TRBV29-1 and TRBJ2-1; TRBD2 agrees at 9 bases. The germline V gene encodes CDR1 SQVTM and CDR2 ANQGSEA. J was trimmed by 7 bases and V by 3 bases; bases with no gene match: 7. This CDR3 spans 14 amino acids.

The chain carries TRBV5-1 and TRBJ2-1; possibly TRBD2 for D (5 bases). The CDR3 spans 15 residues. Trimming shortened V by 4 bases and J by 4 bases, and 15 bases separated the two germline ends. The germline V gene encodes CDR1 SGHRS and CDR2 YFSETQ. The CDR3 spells CASSQGGGIYNEQFF. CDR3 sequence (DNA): TGCGCCAGCAGCCAAGGCGGAGGAATATACAATGAGCAGTTCTTC. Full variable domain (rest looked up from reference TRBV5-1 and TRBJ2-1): KAGVTQTPRYLIKTRGQQVTLSCSPISGHRSVSWYQQTPGQGLQFLFEYFSETQRNKGNFPGRFSGRQFSNSRSEMNVSTLELGDSALYLCASSQGGGIYNEQFFGPGTRLTVL.

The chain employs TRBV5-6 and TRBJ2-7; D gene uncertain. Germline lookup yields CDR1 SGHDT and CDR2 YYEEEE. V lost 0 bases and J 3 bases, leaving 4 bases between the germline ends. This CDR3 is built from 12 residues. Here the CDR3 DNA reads TGTGCCAGCAGCTTGGGGGGCTACGAGCAGTACGTC. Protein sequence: CASSLGGYEQYV.

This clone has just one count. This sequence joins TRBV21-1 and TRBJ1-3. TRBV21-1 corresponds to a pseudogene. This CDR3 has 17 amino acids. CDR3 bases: TGTGCCAGCAGCAAAGAAGGGAGTCCACTCTCTGGAAACACCATATATTTT. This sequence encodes CASSKEGSPLSGNTIYF.

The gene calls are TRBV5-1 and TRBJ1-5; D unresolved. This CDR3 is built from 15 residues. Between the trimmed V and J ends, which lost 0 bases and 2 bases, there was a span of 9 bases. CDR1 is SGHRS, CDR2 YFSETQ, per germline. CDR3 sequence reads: CASSLDTSGNQPQHF. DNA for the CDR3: TGCGCCAGCAGCTTGGATACGTCGGGCAATCAGCCCCAGCATTTT.

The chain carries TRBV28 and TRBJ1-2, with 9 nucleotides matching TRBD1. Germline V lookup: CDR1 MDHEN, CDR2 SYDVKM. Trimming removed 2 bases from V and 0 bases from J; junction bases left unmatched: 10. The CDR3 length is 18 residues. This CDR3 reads CASSLAGTGSRPNYGYTF. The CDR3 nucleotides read TGTGCCAGCAGTTTAGCAGGGACAGGGTCCCGCCCTAACTATGGCTACACCTTC.

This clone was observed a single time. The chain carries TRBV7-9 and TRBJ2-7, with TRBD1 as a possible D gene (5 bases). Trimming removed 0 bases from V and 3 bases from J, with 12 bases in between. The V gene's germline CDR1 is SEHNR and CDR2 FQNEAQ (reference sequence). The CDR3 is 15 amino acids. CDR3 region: CASSLAQGSGYEQYF. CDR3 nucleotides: TGTGCCAGCAGCTTAGCGCAGGGAAGTGGCTACGAGCAGTACTTC.

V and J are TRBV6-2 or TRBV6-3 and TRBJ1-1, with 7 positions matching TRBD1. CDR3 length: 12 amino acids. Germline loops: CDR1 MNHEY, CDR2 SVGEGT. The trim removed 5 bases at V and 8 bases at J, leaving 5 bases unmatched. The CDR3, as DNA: TGTGCCAGCAGTCAATGGGACAGCGAAGCTTTCTTT. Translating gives CASSQWDSEAFF.

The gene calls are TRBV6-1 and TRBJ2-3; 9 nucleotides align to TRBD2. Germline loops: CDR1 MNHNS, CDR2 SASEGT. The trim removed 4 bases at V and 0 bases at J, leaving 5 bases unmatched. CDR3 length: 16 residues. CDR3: CASSVSTSGSTDTQYF. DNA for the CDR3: TGTGCCAGCAGTGTCTCCACTAGCGGGAGCACAGATACGCAGTATTTT.

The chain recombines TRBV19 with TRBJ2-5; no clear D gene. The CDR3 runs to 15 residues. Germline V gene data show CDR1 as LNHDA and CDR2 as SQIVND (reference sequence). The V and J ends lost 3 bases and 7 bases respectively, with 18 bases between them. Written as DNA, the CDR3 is TGTGCCAGTAGTATCCAGAGTTGGGGTCGTGGGACCCAGTACTTC. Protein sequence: CASSIQSWGRGTQYF.

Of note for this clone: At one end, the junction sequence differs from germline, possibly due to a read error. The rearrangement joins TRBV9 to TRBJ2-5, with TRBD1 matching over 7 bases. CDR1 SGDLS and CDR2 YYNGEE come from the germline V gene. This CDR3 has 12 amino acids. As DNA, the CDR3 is TGTGCCAGCAGCGGAAGTACCGGGACAGTACACTTC. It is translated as CASSGSTGTVHF.

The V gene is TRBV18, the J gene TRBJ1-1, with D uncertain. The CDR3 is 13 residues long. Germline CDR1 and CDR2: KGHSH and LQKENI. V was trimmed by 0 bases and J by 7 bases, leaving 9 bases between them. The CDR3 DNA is TGTGCCAGCTCACCACCGGCCCGAGGTGAAGCTTTCTTT. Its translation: CASSPPARGEAFF.